The 27 T cell receptor beta chains presented below share a single source sample, sequenced in a study of blood T cell repertoires in COVID-19. Method: immunoSEQ multiplex PCR; TCRdb's copy keeps in-frame clones and lacks some. The sample gives nearly 200,000 clones, approximately 84% of which show up once; approximately 7.2% is in the top ten. Sequencing was done on a sample of peripheral blood. The source is a human donor with acute or convalescent COVID-19. The donor label of this sample is uncertain.

The rearrangement uses TRBV18 and TRBJ1-2; 12 bases line up with TRBD1. CDR3 length equals 15 residues. Germline loops: CDR1 KGHSH, CDR2 LQKENI. Unmatched junction bases numbered 2, after V lost 0 bases and J lost 6 bases. CDR3 loop: CASSPPGTGGDGYTF. In DNA form, the CDR3 reads TGTGCCAGCTCACCACCCGGGACAGGGGGCGATGGCTACACCTTC.

The count of this clone is one. J is TRBJ2-1 and V is TRBV24-1; D perhaps matches TRBD1 (6 bases). CDR1 and CDR2 (germline): KGHDR, SFDVKD. Trimming pared 4 bases from V and 8 bases from J, leaving 20 bases between. CDR3 length equals 16 residues. The CDR3 coding sequence is TGTGCCACCAGTGACCCCGTAAAGGCAGGGGCCGATGAGCAGTTCTTC. This codes for CATSDPVKAGADEQFF.

The chain employs TRBV12-3 or TRBV12-4 and TRBJ2-7; D may be TRBD1 (5 bases). This CDR3 contains 13 residues. The V gene lost 5 bases and the J gene lost 3 bases, with 11 bases spanning the gap. CDR3 in DNA: TGTGCCAGCAGTAAGACAGACAACTACGAGCAGTACTTC. Residues: CASSKTDNYEQYF.

V and J are TRBV7-8 and TRBJ1-2; the D is unclear. Trimming shortened V by 5 bases and J by 0 bases, and 13 bases separated the two germline ends. In germline, CDR1 is SGHVS, CDR2 FQNEAQ. CDR3 length: 15 amino acids. CDR3 in DNA: TGTGCCAGCAGCGAGAGGTACGAGGCTAACTATGGCTACACCTTC. It yields the protein CASSERYEANYGYTF.

The rearrangement joins TRBV2 to TRBJ1-5, with 9 bases aligning to TRBD1. This CDR3 spans 14 amino acids. In germline, CDR1 is SNHLY, CDR2 FYNNEI. J was trimmed by 9 bases and V by 6 bases; bases with no gene match: 9. The CDR3 loop is CASRLGQGPWPQHF. CDR3 coding DNA: TGTGCCAGCAGGCTTGGACAGGGGCCTTGGCCCCAGCATTTT. The full variable domain, its missing parts supplied by reference TRBV2 and TRBJ1-5, is EPEVTQTPSHQVTQMGQEVILRCVPISNHLYFYWYRQILGQKVEFLVSFYNNEISEKSEIFDDQFSVERPDGSNFTLKIRSTKLEDSAMYFCASRLGQGPWPQHFGDGTRLSIL.

This chain joins TRBV11-2 and TRBJ2-6; TRBD2 matches 7 bases. V trimming: 2 bases; J trimming: 4 bases; junction bases outside the gene matches: 14. CDR1 is SGHAT and CDR2 is FQNNGV in the germline V gene. The CDR3 extends over 19 amino acids. CDR3 nucleotide sequence: TGTGCCAGCAGCTTATTTGGCGGGAGCGCCTCTGGCGGGGCCAACGTCCTGACTTTC. This sequence encodes CASSLFGGSASGGANVLTF. The full variable domain, rest sourced from reference TRBV11-2 and TRBJ2-6, is EAGVAQSPRYKIIEKRQSVAFWCNPISGHATLYWYQQILGQGPKLLIQFQNNGVVDDSQLPKDRFSAERLKGVDSTLKIQPAKLEDSAVYLCASSLFGGSASGGANVLTFGAGSRLTVL.

This chain links TRBV29-1 with TRBJ2-7, with 9 bases fitting TRBD1. Germline V gene sequence: CDR1 SQVTM, CDR2 ANQGSEA. V was clipped by 7 bases and J by 6 bases; unmatched bases: 7. The CDR3 sequence is 12 residues long. Written as DNA, the CDR3 is TGCAGCGGGACAGGGGAAGCGAGCGAGCAGTACTTC. It yields the protein CSGTGEASEQYF.

This clone has only a few counts. The rearrangement uses TRBV5-1 and TRBJ2-3; D may be TRBD2 (5 bases). Trimming removed 3 bases at V and 2 bases at J, with 10 bases between. Germline loops: CDR1 SGHRS, CDR2 YFSETQ. This CDR3 is built from 14 residues. The CDR3 DNA sequence: TGCGCCAGCAGCTATGGGCTAGCCACAGATACGCAGTATTTT. Translating it yields CASSYGLATDTQYF.

The rearrangement joins TRBV11-2 to TRBJ1-1; unclear D gene. The CDR3 consists of 13 residues. Germline V gene data show CDR1 as SGHAT and CDR2 as FQNNGV. V shed 4 bases and J shed 1 base, with 7 bases lying between them. CDR3 nucleotide sequence: TGTGCCAGCAGCTCCCCCGGGAACACTGAAGCTTTCTTT. Translation: CASSSPGNTEAFF.

This chain connects TRBV18 to TRBJ2-1, with 15 bases fitting TRBD2. Per the germline V gene, CDR1 is KGHSH and CDR2 is LQKENI. Germline trimming cut 6 bases from V and 10 bases from J; bases unmatched to any gene: 7. This CDR3 comprises 15 residues. This CDR3 reads CASSPGLAGGSEQFF. CDR3 in DNA: TGTGCCAGCTCTCCGGGACTAGCGGGAGGTAGCGAGCAGTTCTTC.

V usage is TRBV7-2 and J usage is TRBJ2-3; 12 nucleotides agree with TRBD2. The CDR3 has 15 residues. In germline, CDR1 is SGHTA, CDR2 FQGNSA. The trim removed 3 bases at V and 4 bases at J, leaving 2 bases unmatched. The CDR3 protein is CASSLASGRADTQYF. As DNA, the CDR3 is TGTGCCAGCAGCTTGGCTAGCGGGAGGGCAGATACGCAGTATTTT.

The rearrangement links TRBV7-9 to TRBJ2-1; unclear D gene. V shed 5 bases and J shed 9 bases, with 14 bases lying between them. The CDR3 spans 13 residues. Germline V CDR1 and CDR2: SEHNR, FQNEAQ (reference sequence). CDR3 region: CASSPGRGGEQFF. The CDR3 DNA reads as TGTGCCAGCAGCCCCGGTCGTGGCGGTGAGCAGTTCTTC.

The chain recombines TRBV30 with TRBJ1-1; D perhaps matches TRBD1 (5 bases). The CDR3 totals 12 residues. Per the germline V gene, CDR1 is GTSNPN and CDR2 is SVGIG (reference sequence). Trimming stripped 4 bases from V and 3 bases from J, with 9 bases between. This chain's CDR3 is CAWTWGDTEAFF. The CDR3 DNA reads as TGTGCCTGGACCTGGGGGGACACTGAAGCTTTCTTT.

J is TRBJ1-6 and V is TRBV30; D possibly corresponds to TRBD1 (6 bases). Germline CDR1 is GTSNPN and CDR2 is SVGIG (reference sequence). The V gene lost 8 bases and the J gene lost 4 bases, with 15 bases spanning the gap. The CDR3 has 14 amino acids. The CDR3 here is CASRQEVYNSPLHF. The CDR3 region has the DNA TGTGCCAGCCGACAGGAGGTTTATAATTCACCCCTCCACTTT.

The gene calls are TRBV2 and TRBJ1-6, with 7 positions matching TRBD1. The ends lost 11 bases at V and 0 bases at J; junction bases unmatched: 10. In germline, CDR1 is SNHLY, CDR2 FYNNEI. The CDR3 sequence is 16 residues long. CDR3 DNA: TGTGCCGGAAGGGACAGCCCGAGCTCCTATAATTCACCCCTCCACTTT. Its translation is CAGRDSPSSYNSPLHF.

The V and J genes are TRBV10-3 and TRBJ2-7; D might be TRBD1 (6 bases). Germline-derived CDR1 and CDR2 are ENHRY and SYGVKD. The CDR3 contains 11 residues. Trimming cost V 11 bases and J 7 bases, with 15 bases left between them. The CDR3 DNA is TGTGCCTCCGGGACACTTGAAGAGCAGTACTTC. Protein sequence: CASGTLEEQYF.

There are a few counts of this clone. J is TRBJ2-7 and V is TRBV7-2, with TRBD2 matching 8 bases. Germline CDR1 and CDR2: SGHTA and FQGNSA. This CDR3 is 15 amino acids long. The ends lost 4 bases at V and 0 bases at J; junction bases unmatched: 5. The CDR3 DNA reads as TGTGCCAGCAGCTCAACTAGCGGTTTCTCCTACGAGCAGTACTTC. This translates into CASSSTSGFSYEQYF.

The chain links TRBV11-2 to TRBJ2-3; D is unclear. Per germline, CDR1 SGHAT and CDR2 FQNNGV. The length of the CDR3 is 14 residues. Trimming stripped 7 bases from V and 0 bases from J, with 11 bases between. The CDR3 sequence is CASKAGYSTDTQYF. The CDR3 nucleotides are TGTGCCAGCAAAGCCGGGTACAGCACAGATACGCAGTATTTT.

The chain joins TRBV28 to TRBJ2-1; 7 bases map to TRBD2. With 5 bases clipped from V and 9 bases from J, the junction kept 10 bases outside the gene matches. Per germline, CDR1 MDHEN and CDR2 SYDVKM. The CDR3 spans 14 residues. CDR3 residues: CASSPGGSRGEQFF. CDR3 DNA sequence: TGTGCCAGCAGTCCGGGCGGGAGTCGGGGTGAGCAGTTCTTC.

The rearrangement links TRBV27 to TRBJ1-1, with a tentative D call TRBD1 (6 bases). V dropped 5 bases and J dropped 1 base, with 11 bases sitting between them. This CDR3 has 14 amino acids. CDR1 is MNHEY, CDR2 SMNVEV, per germline (reference sequence). The chain's CDR3 is CASSDRRWNTEAFF. CDR3 sequence (DNA): TGTGCCAGCAGTGACAGGAGGTGGAACACTGAAGCTTTCTTT.

The chain joins TRBV6-5 to TRBJ1-1; maybe TRBD1 (5 bases). V was trimmed by 6 bases and J by 0 bases, leaving 8 bases between them. Per germline, CDR1 MNHEY and CDR2 SVGAGI. The CDR3 loop spans 13 amino acids. CDR3 sequence: CASRRQMNTEAFF. DNA for the CDR3: TGTGCCAGCAGAAGACAGATGAACACTGAAGCTTTCTTT.

This clone was counted many times. The chain couples TRBV30 to TRBJ1-6, with D perhaps matching TRBD1 (5 bases). The CDR3 has 13 amino acids. Germline lookup yields CDR1 GTSNPN and CDR2 SVGIG (reference sequence). V lost 3 bases and J 7 bases, leaving 10 bases between the germline ends. Here the CDR3 DNA reads TGTGCCTGGAGGGACACCTTGAATTCACCCCTCCACTTT. Encoded protein: CAWRDTLNSPLHF. Together with reference TRBV30 and TRBJ1-6, the CDR3 gives the full variable domain: SQTIHQWPATLVQPVGSPLSLECTVEGTSNPNLYWYRQAAGRGLQLLFYSVGIGQISSEVPQNLSASRPQDRQFILSSKKLLLSDSGFYLCAWRDTLNSPLHFGNGTRLTVT.

As for this clone: One base away lies a much larger clone, so this may be a sequencing read error. The sample contains more than one DNA sequence encoding this CDR3. This chain joins TRBV6-5 and TRBJ1-1; 7 bases align to TRBD1. The CDR3 spans 14 residues. The germline gives CDR1 MNHEY, CDR2 SVGAGI. After removal of 5 bases from V and 1 base from J, the junction contained 4 bases not matched to a gene. The CDR3 sequence is CASSRDSPNTEAFF. The CDR3 DNA reads TGTGCCAGCAGTAGGGACAGCCCGAACACTGAAGCTTTCTTT.

This clone was recorded once. Written as DNA, the CDR3 is TGTGCCAGCAGCGGACACCCTGACGCCTACAATGAGCAGTTCTTC. Amino acids: CASSGHPDAYNEQFF. The J gene is TRBJ2-1, the V gene TRBV6-2 or TRBV6-3, with a possible D match to TRBD1 (5 bases). V was clipped by 6 bases and J by 2 bases, with 14 bases between them. The CDR3 sequence is 15 residues long. Germline V gene data show CDR1 as MNHEY and CDR2 as SVGEGT.

The chain has TRBV5-1 and TRBJ2-5, with TRBD2 identical over 8 bases. Germline V gene lookup returns CDR1 SGHRS and CDR2 YFSETQ. This CDR3 has 14 amino acids. Trimming took 6 bases from V and 5 from J; bases not matched to a gene: 9. DNA for the CDR3: TGCGCCAGCACCCCGGGGGGGCCGGTGGAGACCCAGTACTTC. Its protein product is CASTPGGPVETQYF.

The J gene is TRBJ1-2, the V gene TRBV6-5; TRBD1 agrees at 7 bases. The CDR3 is 15 residues long. Germline V gene sequence: CDR1 MNHEY, CDR2 SVGAGI. V lost 6 bases, J lost 3 bases, and 10 bases stayed unmatched. The CDR3 nucleotides are TGTGCCAGCAGGTCGGGACAGCGAACCCACTATGGCTACACCTTC. This encodes CASRSGQRTHYGYTF.

CDR3 coding DNA: TGCGCCAGCACGACCCCGGGGGCTAACTATGGCTACACCTTC. Translation gives CASTTPGANYGYTF. The V call is TRBV4-1, the J call TRBJ1-2, with TRBD1 as a possible D gene (5 bases). Germline V lookup: CDR1 MGHRA, CDR2 YSYEKL. The CDR3 totals 14 residues. The V gene lost 7 bases and the J gene lost 0 bases, with 12 bases spanning the gap.